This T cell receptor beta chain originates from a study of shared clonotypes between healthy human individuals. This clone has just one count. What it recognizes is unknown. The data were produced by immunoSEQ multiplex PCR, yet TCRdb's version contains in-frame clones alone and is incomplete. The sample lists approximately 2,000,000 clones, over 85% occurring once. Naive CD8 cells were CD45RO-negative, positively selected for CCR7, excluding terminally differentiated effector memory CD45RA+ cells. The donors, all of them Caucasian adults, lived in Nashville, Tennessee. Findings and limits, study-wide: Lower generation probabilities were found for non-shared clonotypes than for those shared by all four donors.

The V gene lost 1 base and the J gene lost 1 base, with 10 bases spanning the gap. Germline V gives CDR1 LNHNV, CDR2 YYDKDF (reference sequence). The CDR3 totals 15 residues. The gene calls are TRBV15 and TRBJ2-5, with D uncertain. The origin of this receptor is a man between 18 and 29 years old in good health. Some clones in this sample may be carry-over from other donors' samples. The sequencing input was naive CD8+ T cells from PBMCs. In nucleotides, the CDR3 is TGTGCCACCAGCAGAGTCGGTGGACCCCAAGAGACCCAGTACTTC. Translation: CATSRVGGPQETQYF.